Here is one TCR beta chain with its context. This record comes from a study of blood T cell repertoires in COVID-19. Data came from immunoSEQ multiplex PCR; TCRdb stores just in-frame clones and leaves some out. The sample carries about 210,000 clones, around 90% recorded once. This CDR3 is 16 amino acids long. CDR1 and CDR2 (germline): SEHNR, FQNEAQ (reference sequence). Between the trimmed V and J ends, which lost 1 base and 3 bases, there was a span of 14 bases. The source is a man in his late teens or twenties with acute COVID-19. The chain joins TRBV7-9 to TRBJ2-3; D is possibly TRBD2 (6 bases). Sequencing was performed on PBMCs or T cells enriched from blood (not recorded which). The CDR3 is CASSLGERALTDTQYF. The CDR3 DNA reads as TGTGCCAGCAGCTTAGGGGAGCGGGCTTTAACAGATACGCAGTATTTT.